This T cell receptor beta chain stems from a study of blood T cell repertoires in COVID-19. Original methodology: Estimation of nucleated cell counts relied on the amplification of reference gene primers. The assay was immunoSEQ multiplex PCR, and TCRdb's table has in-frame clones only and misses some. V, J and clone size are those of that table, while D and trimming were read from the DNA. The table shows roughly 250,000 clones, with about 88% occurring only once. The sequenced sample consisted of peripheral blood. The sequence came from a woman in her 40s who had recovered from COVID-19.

For the CDR3, the DNA is TGTGCCAGCAGCTTGGGGGGCCGGACAGGCTTCACAGATACGCAGTATTTT. Amino acid sequence: CASSLGGRTGFTDTQYF. The J gene is TRBJ2-3, the V gene TRBV5-4, with TRBD1 identical over 7 bases. Looked up from germline, CDR1 is SGHNT and CDR2 is YYREEE (reference sequence). This CDR3 region has 17 residues. Germline trimming cut 0 bases from V and 2 bases from J; bases unmatched to any gene: 9.